A selection of T cell receptor beta chains follows, all from one sample in a study of Ad26.COV2.S vaccination and SARS-CoV-2 variants. The data were produced by immunoSEQ multiplex PCR, yet TCRdb's version contains in-frame clones alone and is incomplete. The top ten hold around 5.5% of the sample, which has some 330,000 clones, almost 90% seen once. Sequenced material: peripheral blood, taken in a trial of Ad26.COV2.S vaccine versus placebo. These receptors originate from a person between 18 and 65 years old who received the Ad26.COV2.S COVID-19 vaccine or a placebo. CDR3s include the opening cysteine and the closing phenylalanine or tryptophan. D genes are given only for firm matches. Clone size is not always given. Where it is, it says once, few, many or a class for expanded clones.

NA	TRBV7-8	TRBJ1-1	NA	CASSLGGSEAFF	TGTGCCAGCAGCTTAGGAGGGTCTGAAGCTTTCTTT
NA	TRBV11-2	TRBJ2-3	TRBD2	CASSPLPSGRHTQYF	TGTGCCAGCAGCCCGCTCCCTAGCGGGAGACATACGCAGTATTTT
once	TRBV12-3/TRBV12-4	TRBJ2-5	NA	CASSLGAQETQYF	TGTGCCAGCAGTTTGGGGGCGCAAGAGACCCAGTACTTC
NA	TRBV4-1	TRBJ1-2	NA	CASSPQVEGWGYTF	TGCGCCAGCAGCCCCCAGGTCGAGGGCTGGGGCTACACCTTC
NA	TRBV19	TRBJ2-3	TRBD2	CASSIDALAGDTQYF	TGTGCCAGTAGTATAGATGCCTTAGCGGGAGATACGCAGTATTTT
NA	TRBV27	TRBJ1-6	NA	CASNLVSVGGNSPLHF	TGTGCCAGCAATTTAGTAAGCGTTGGGGGTAATTCACCCCTCCACTTT
NA	TRBV9	TRBJ2-1	NA	CASSATDPRSFNEQFF	TGTGCCAGCAGCGCAACCGACCCTAGATCCTTCAATGAGCAGTTCTTC
NA	TRBV2	TRBJ1-2	NA	CASSVKPNYGYTF	TGTGCCAGCAGTGTCAAACCTAACTATGGCTACACCTTC
NA	TRBV10-3	TRBJ2-6	NA	CAIAVSGANVLTF	TGTGCCATCGCAGTCTCTGGGGCCAACGTCCTGACTTTC
NA	TRBV9	TRBJ2-2	NA	CASSAQTTNTGELFF	TGTGCCAGCAGCGCACAGACGACGAACACCGGGGAGCTGTTTTTT
NA	TRBV6-5	TRBJ1-1	NA	CASSYHREDTEAFF	TGTGCCAGCAGTTACCACAGGGAGGACACTGAAGCTTTCTTT
NA	TRBV6-2/TRBV6-3	TRBJ2-2	TRBD1	CASSSWTGAGDTGELFF	TGTGCCAGCAGTTCCTGGACAGGGGCCGGGGACACCGGGGAGCTGTTTTTT
many	TRBV5-6	TRBJ1-3	NA	CASSRQVSGNTIYF	TGTGCCAGCAGCCGACAGGTCTCTGGAAACACCATATATTTT
NA	TRBV7-9	TRBJ1-2	NA	CASSSSGANYGYTF	TGTGCCAGCAGTTCATCAGGGGCCAACTATGGCTACACCTTC
NA	TRBV19	TRBJ1-6	NA	CASSGGYNSPLHF	TGTGCCAGTAGTGGGGGGTATAATTCACCCCTCCACTTT
NA	TRBV7-8	TRBJ2-2	NA	CASSLLRDRNTGELFF	TGTGCCAGCAGCTTACTAAGAGATCGGAACACCGGGGAGCTGTTTTTT
NA	TRBV4-1	TRBJ1-2	TRBD1	CASSQGIEGTGHTF	TGCGCCAGCAGCCAAGGGATCGAGGGGACAGGCCACACCTTC
NA	TRBV7-3	TRBJ2-1	TRBD2	CASRLAGSYNEQFF	TGTGCCAGCAGACTAGCGGGGAGCTACAATGAGCAGTTCTTC
NA	TRBV5-8	TRBJ1-5	TRBD1	CASSFGDRVGNQPQHF	TGTGCCAGCAGCTTCGGGGACAGGGTGGGGAATCAGCCCCAGCATTTT
NA	TRBV4-1	TRBJ2-3	TRBD2	CASSQDKVRLAGVPDTQYF	TGCGCCAGCAGCCAAGATAAAGTCCGACTAGCGGGAGTGCCAGATACGCAGTATTTT
NA	TRBV2	TRBJ1-2	NA	CASNLGEWYGYTF	TGTGCCAGCAACTTGGGAGAGTGGTATGGCTACACCTTC
NA	TRBV6-5	TRBJ1-3	NA	CASSYGEGSGNTIYF	TGTGCCAGCAGTTACGGGGAAGGGTCTGGAAACACCATATATTTT
NA	TRBV3-1/TRBV3-2	TRBJ2-1	NA	CASSQEGRDEQFF	TGTGCCAGCAGCCAAGAGGGGCGGGATGAGCAGTTCTTC
few	TRBV6-4	TRBJ2-1	TRBD2	CASSDREDNEQFF	TGTGCCAGCAGTGACCGGGAGGACAATGAGCAGTTCTTC
NA	TRBV7-8	TRBJ1-5	NA	CASSLAEYSNQPQHF	TGTGCCAGCAGCTTAGCGGAGTATAGCAATCAGCCCCAGCATTTT
NA	TRBV4-1	TRBJ2-5	NA	CASSPERAGLETQYF	TGCGCCAGCAGCCCCGAAAGGGCAGGGTTAGAGACCCAGTACTTC
NA	TRBV7-2	TRBJ1-3	NA	CASSLDRNTIYF	TGTGCCAGCAGCCTCGACCGAAACACCATATATTTT
NA	TRBV6-5	TRBJ2-7	NA	CASSYDRLYEQYF	TGTGCCAGCAGTTACGACAGACTCTACGAGCAGTACTTC
NA	TRBV6-2/TRBV6-3	TRBJ1-5	TRBD1	CASSYFTGAPQPQHF	TGTGCCAGCAGTTACTTCACAGGGGCTCCCCAGCCCCAGCATTTT
NA	TRBV29-1	TRBJ2-3	NA	CSVLASNTDTQYF	TGCAGCGTATTAGCGTCCAACACAGATACGCAGTATTTT
once	TRBV12-5	TRBJ1-1	TRBD1	CASGLGGTGYTEAFF	TGTGCTAGTGGTTTGGGGGGGACAGGGTACACTGAAGCTTTCTTT
NA	TRBV7-2	TRBJ2-2	NA	CASSLSLGELFF	TGTGCCAGCAGCTTATCTTTGGGGGAGCTGTTTTTT
NA	TRBV6-6	TRBJ2-7	TRBD1	CASSPLTGSEFPYF	TGTGCCAGCAGTCCTCTGACAGGGAGCGAATTCCCTTACTTC
NA	TRBV19	TRBJ2-6	TRBD1	CASIGTGLSSGANVLTF	TGTGCCAGTATCGGGACAGGCCTAAGCTCTGGGGCCAACGTCCTGACTTTC
NA	TRBV18	TRBJ1-3	NA	CASSLGASSGNTIYF	TGTGCCAGCTCACTGGGGGCGAGCTCTGGAAACACCATATATTTT
few	TRBV6-5	TRBJ2-7	NA	CASVGTSPEREQYF	TGTGCCAGCGTAGGGACCTCCCCGGAAAGGGAGCAGTACTTC
NA	TRBV3-1/TRBV3-2	TRBJ2-1	TRBD2	CASSQSTSGGAAEQFF	TGTGCCAGCAGCCAATCCACTAGCGGGGGGGCCGCAGAGCAGTTCTTC
NA	TRBV7-6	TRBJ1-1	NA	CASSWGEEDTEAFF	TGTGCCAGCAGCTGGGGGGAGGAGGACACTGAAGCTTTCTTT
few	TRBV4-1	TRBJ1-6	NA	CASSQDQTVSYNSPLHF	TGCGCCAGCAGCCAAGACCAGACAGTCTCCTATAATTCACCCCTCCACTTT
NA	TRBV5-8	TRBJ1-2	NA	CASSSGTGAQYGYTF	TGTGCCAGCAGCTCTGGCACAGGCGCCCAATATGGCTACACCTTC
NA	TRBV6-5	TRBJ1-2	NA	CASSYSGTGDYGYTF	TGTGCCAGCAGTTACTCGGGGACGGGGGACTATGGCTACACCTTC
NA	TRBV11-2	TRBJ2-5	NA	CASSAEGLRQETQYF	TGTGCCAGCAGCGCCGAGGGGCTACGCCAAGAGACCCAGTACTTC
NA	TRBV19	TRBJ2-1	NA	CASSKGREKEFF	TGTGCCAGTAGTAAAGGTCGGGAGAAAGAGTTCTTC
once	TRBV2	TRBJ2-1	NA	CASKQEGGAANEQFF	TGTGCCAGCAAGCAGGAGGGGGGTGCGGCCAATGAGCAGTTCTTC
NA	TRBV4-3	TRBJ1-1	TRBD1	CASSLRPGTGGTEAFF	TGCGCCAGCAGCCTTCGCCCCGGGACAGGGGGCACTGAAGCTTTCTTT
NA	TRBV9	TRBJ2-2	TRBD2	CASSVAVLAGITGELFF	TGTGCCAGCAGCGTAGCTGTCCTAGCGGGGATTACCGGGGAGCTGTTTTTT
NA	TRBV24-1	TRBJ1-1	NA	CATSDYQGKAFF	TGTGCCACCAGTGATTATCAAGGGAAAGCTTTCTTT
NA	TRBV4-2	TRBJ1-2	NA	CASSRAGDEYGYTF	TGTGCCAGCAGCCGAGCAGGGGATGAGTATGGCTACACCTTC
NA	TRBV20-1	TRBJ2-1	NA	CSARRDEQFF	TGCAGTGCCAGAAGGGATGAGCAGTTCTTC
NA	TRBV24-1	TRBJ2-3	NA	CATSGGGRSTDTQYF	TGTGCCACCAGTGGGGGGGGGCGAAGCACAGATACGCAGTATTTT
NA	TRBV14	TRBJ2-1	NA	CASRPRGQFTGDNEQFF	TGTGCCAGCAGGCCGCGGGGGCAGTTCACAGGGGACAATGAGCAGTTCTTC
NA	TRBV13	TRBJ2-5	NA	CASSRVWEETQYF	TGTGCAAGCTCGCGGGTGTGGGAAGAGACCCAGTACTTC
NA	TRBV19	TRBJ1-1	NA	CASSDLMNTEAFF	TGTGCCAGTAGTGATCTAATGAACACTGAAGCTTTCTTT
NA	TRBV7-2	TRBJ2-7	TRBD1	CASSIGTGEGYEQYF	TGTGCCAGCAGCATTGGGACAGGGGAAGGCTACGAGCAGTACTTC
NA	TRBV30	TRBJ2-5	NA	CAWSRSPQETQYF	TGTGCCTGGAGTAGAAGTCCCCAAGAGACCCAGTACTTC